A single sample is the source of the 16 T cell receptor beta chains below, sequenced in a study of cytomegalovirus exposure and HLA in healthy donors (dated by TCRdb to the late 2010s). The protocol used for the library was the immunoSEQ multiplex PCR assay. A mixture of 60 forward primers for TCR Vbeta segments and 13 reverse primers for TCR Jbeta segments was used in the multiplex PCR. The clones in this table, taken by TCRdb from immuneACCESS, are in-frame only. Not every clone is retained; where verified, under half of the shortfall comes from an unresolved V gene, and the cause of the rest is unknown. Recorded for this sample are approximately 190,000 clones; about 84% of them occurred a single time. The top ten hold approximately 3.9% of the sample. The sample comprised PBMCs. The receptor set was obtained from a man aged 45 to 65 in good health and CMV-seronegative.

The V gene is TRBV6-5, the J gene TRBJ1-1, with D possibly TRBD1 on 6 matching bases. The V and J ends lost 8 bases and 8 bases respectively, with 12 bases between them. The CDR3 is made up of 11 amino acids. Germline loops: CDR1 MNHEY, CDR2 SVGAGI. CDR3 bases: TGTGCCAGCTTTTGGGGGCTCGAAGCTTTCTTT. It is translated as CASFWGLEAFF.

The chain combines TRBV5-1 with TRBJ2-5; D perhaps matches TRBD2 (5 bases). Germline lookup yields CDR1 SGHRS and CDR2 YFSETQ. The V end was cut by 3 bases, the J end by 1 base, with 7 bases between. The CDR3 consists of 13 residues. The CDR3 loop is CASSSGSQETQYF. Written as DNA, the CDR3 is TGCGCCAGCAGCTCGGGGAGCCAAGAGACCCAGTACTTC. Combining the CDR3 with reference TRBV5-1 and TRBJ2-5 gives the whole variable domain KAGVTQTPRYLIKTRGQQVTLSCSPISGHRSVSWYQQTPGQGLQFLFEYFSETQRNKGNFPGRFSGRQFSNSRSEMNVSTLELGDSALYLCASSSGSQETQYFGPGTRLLVL.

The rearrangement uses TRBV7-2 and TRBJ2-1; TRBD2 might be the D (7 bases). This CDR3 contains 15 residues. Germline loops: CDR1 SGHTA, CDR2 FQGNSA. Trimming shortened V by 5 bases and J by 4 bases, and 15 bases separated the two germline ends. The CDR3 nucleotides are TGTGCCAGCAGCCTATCGGGGGGACATTACAATGAGCAGTTCTTC. Amino acid sequence: CASSLSGGHYNEQFF.

This chain uses TRBV7-9 with TRBJ1-2; TRBD1 matches 9 bases. The CDR3 extends over 16 amino acids. The germline V gene encodes CDR1 SEHNR and CDR2 FQNEAQ (reference sequence). The V and J ends lost 2 bases and 3 bases, in that order; junction bases with no gene match: 7. Here the CDR3 DNA reads TGTGCCAGCAGCTTAACAGGGGGCGCTTCGGACTATGGCTACACCTTC. It translates to CASSLTGGASDYGYTF.

The V and J genes are TRBV29-1 and TRBJ2-5; 8 bases fit TRBD1. The CDR3 totals 14 residues. Trimming at V came to 7 bases and at J to 5 bases, leaving 12 bases not matched to a gene. Germline CDR1 reads SQVTM; CDR2 reads ANQGSEA. CDR3: CSATQGTGSETQYF. CDR3 DNA: TGCAGCGCAACGCAGGGGACAGGTTCGGAGACCCAGTACTTC. Full variable domain (outside the CDR3, taken from reference TRBV29-1 and TRBJ2-5): SAVISQKPSRDICQRGTSLTIQCQVDSQVTMMFWYRQQPGQSLTLIATANQGSEATYESGFVIDKFPISRPNLTFSTLTVSNMSPEDSSIYLCSATQGTGSETQYFGPGTRLLVL.

V and J are TRBV10-1 and TRBJ2-7; D is ambiguous. Germline CDR1 and CDR2: WNHNN and SYGVQD (reference sequence). This CDR3 region has 11 residues. Trimming pared 3 bases from V and 3 bases from J, leaving 3 bases between. DNA of the CDR3: TGCGCCAGCAGTGACAGCTACGAGCAGTACTTC. Translated, it gives CASSDSYEQYF.

This clone was seen a handful of times. This rearrangement joins TRBV10-3 to TRBJ1-4; D is unclear. Per the germline V gene, CDR1 is ENHRY and CDR2 is SYGVKD. The CDR3 runs 11 residues. The V end was cut by 6 bases, the J end by 15 bases, with 14 bases between. Here the CDR3 reads CAISPGEGLFF. The CDR3 DNA is TGTGCCATCAGCCCCGGGGAAGGGTTGTTTTTT.

Regarding this clone: One end of the junction fails to match germline, which may point to a read error. The rearrangement uses TRBV15 and TRBJ1-5; D perhaps matches TRBD1 (6 bases). The CDR3 length is 15 residues. The V gene's germline CDR1 is LNHNV and CDR2 YYDKDF (reference sequence). CDR3 loop: CATSRDSFSDQPQHF. The CDR3 nucleotides read TGTGCCACCAGCAGGGACAGTTTTAGCGATCAGCCCCAGCATTTT.

The genes are TRBV5-1 and TRBJ2-3; 7 bases line up with TRBD2. V was clipped by 5 bases and J by 1 base; unmatched bases: 10. In germline, CDR1 is SGHRS, CDR2 YFSETQ. The CDR3 has 16 amino acids. The CDR3 protein is CASSPGTNPGTDTQYF. CDR3 DNA sequence: TGCGCCAGCAGTCCCGGGACTAACCCCGGCACAGATACGCAGTATTTT.

The chain couples TRBV18 to TRBJ2-5; 8 nucleotides agree with TRBD1. The J call may be incorrect, as the DNA end agrees better with TRBJ2-7. Germline CDR1 reads KGHSH; CDR2 reads LQKENI. The length of the CDR3 is 13 residues. The chain's CDR3 is CASSPGQVGEQYF. The CDR3 region has the DNA TGTGCCAGCTCGCCGGGACAGGTCGGCGAGCAGTACTTC.

V and J are TRBV4-1 and TRBJ2-3, with TRBD2 matching 7 bases. V was pared by 3 bases and J by 4 bases, with 1 base of the junction left unmatched. Germline lookup yields CDR1 MGHRA and CDR2 YSYEKL. The CDR3 covers 13 residues. The CDR3: CASSHREADTQYF. Here the CDR3 DNA reads TGCGCCAGCAGCCACCGGGAGGCAGATACGCAGTATTTT.

The rearrangement links TRBV6-5 to TRBJ2-3; TRBD2 matches at 7 bases. Germline V gene lookup returns CDR1 MNHEY and CDR2 SVGAGI. The V and J ends lost 2 bases and 2 bases, in that order; junction bases with no gene match: 4. CDR3 length: 15 amino acids. The CDR3 DNA reads TGTGCCAGCAGTTACGGGACTACCGACACAGATACGCAGTATTTT. Its protein is CASSYGTTDTDTQYF.

This clone was seen a few times. The chain uses TRBV28 and TRBJ1-3; D not resolved. The germline V and J ends were trimmed by 5 bases and 3 bases, with 14 bases remaining between them. This CDR3 region has 15 residues. Germline CDR1 reads MDHEN; CDR2 reads SYDVKM. The CDR3, as DNA: TGTGCCAGCAGTCCCCCGCCGGGAGGTGGAAACACCATATATTTT. Amino acid sequence: CASSPPPGGGNTIYF.

As to this clone: Compared with germline, one end of the junction differs, possibly owing to a read error. The chain couples TRBV7-9 to TRBJ2-4, with 8 positions matching TRBD2. CDR1 is SEHNR and CDR2 is FQNEAQ in the germline V gene (reference sequence). The CDR3 consists of 15 residues. The CDR3 is CSSSPGGGVRDIQYF. The CDR3 DNA sequence: TGTTCCAGCAGCCCCGGGGGGGGCGTTCGGGACATTCAGTACTTC.

This chain uses TRBV10-3 with TRBJ1-6, with D possibly being TRBD1 (5 bases). V was trimmed by 5 bases and J by 10 bases, leaving 12 bases between them. Germline V gene sequence: CDR1 ENHRY, CDR2 SYGVKD. The CDR3 extends over 13 amino acids. CDR3 DNA sequence: TGTGCCATCAGTTCAGGGATAGGGTCACCCCTCCACTTT. Encoded protein: CAISSGIGSPLHF.

The chain has TRBV10-3 and TRBJ2-2; D may be TRBD1 (5 bases). This CDR3 region has 16 residues. V lost 8 bases, J lost 1 base, and 17 bases lay in between. Germline V gene data show CDR1 as ENHRY and CDR2 as SYGVKD. CDR3 sequence reads: CAIRTRRTGNTGELFF. DNA of the CDR3: TGTGCCATCCGTACCAGACGAACAGGGAACACCGGGGAGCTGTTTTTT.